Listed below are T cell receptor beta chains from one sample, sequenced in a study of beta chain features in type 1 diabetes. Clones were sequenced by immunoSEQ multiplex PCR, and TCRdb holds only the in-frame ones, with some missing. The sample shows hundreds of thousands of clones, 17% of them seen only once. The sample was naive CD4+ T cells from blood. The origin of the receptors is a woman in her late teens or twenties in good health. Each CDR3 is given with its conserved first and last residue. Each record gives: V gene, D gene, clone size, J gene, CDR3 DNA, CDR3 protein. The D gene is left open where the match is weak. Only some rows state a clone size, as once, few, many or a class for expanded clones.

>TRBV7-2|.|few|TRBJ2-4
TGTGCCAGCGGCTCCGGGGTGGAGAACATTCAGTACTTC
CASGSGVENIQYF
>TRBV5-1|.|.|TRBJ2-5
TGCGCCAGCAGCTTGGGGCAGGGGGAGACCCAGTACTTC
CASSLGQGETQYF
>TRBV20-1|.|.|TRBJ2-7
TGCAGTGGCGAGGGGCTATACGAGCAGTACTTC
CSGEGLYEQYF
>TRBV13|.|.|TRBJ2-7
TGTGCCAGCAGCTTAGGCGGCGGGACGGGTCCCTACGAGCAGTACTTC
CASSLGGGTGPYEQYF
>TRBV7-9|TRBD2|few|TRBJ2-4
TGTGCCAGCAGCTTATTGTCTAGCGGGAGGGAAGGAAACATTCAGTACTTC
CASSLLSSGREGNIQYF
>TRBV7-9|.|.|TRBJ2-5
TGTGCCAGCCGCGCACGGGAGACCCAGTACTTC
CASRARETQYF
>TRBV2|.|few|TRBJ2-3
TGTGCCAGCAGTGCCCAGGGGCAGCACACAGATACGCAGTATTTT
CASSAQGQHTDTQYF
>TRBV6-6|TRBD1|.|TRBJ2-7
TGTGCCAGCAGTTACTTACCCGGACAGGGTTACTACGAGCAGTACTTC
CASSYLPGQGYYEQYF
>TRBV28|TRBD1|.|TRBJ2-7
TGTGCCAGCAGTCGTGGCGGGACAGGGTCACGCGAGCAGTACTTC
CASSRGGTGSREQYF
>TRBV9|.|few|TRBJ2-7
TGTGCCAGCAGCGCTCCCCCGGGGCCCTCCTACGAGCAGTACTTC
CASSAPPGPSYEQYF
>TRBV7-2|TRBD2|.|TRBJ2-2
TGTGCCAGCAGCTTAGCTAGCGGGACCAACACCGGGGAGCTGTTTTTT
CASSLASGTNTGELFF
>TRBV29-1|.|.|TRBJ2-5
TGCAGCGTGCGCCCACAGGGTCTTGAAGAGACCCAGTACTTC
CSVRPQGLEETQYF
>TRBV28|.|few|TRBJ2-7
TGTGCCAGCAGTTCTTTCGGGGGGCGATGGGAGCAGTACTTC
CASSSFGGRWEQYF
>TRBV5-1|.|.|TRBJ2-1
TGCGCCAGCCGGGCTGAGCCCCCCTTTACGTTCTTC
CASRAEPPFTFF
>TRBV11-2|TRBD2|once|TRBJ2-1
TGTGCCAGCAGCTTAACCAATTATCGGGGGGGCCAATTACCAAATGAGCAGTTCTTC
CASSLTNYRGGQLPNEQFF
>TRBV28|.|few|TRBJ1-4
TGTGCCAGCACAAACCGGGGAAAACTGTTTTTT
CASTNRGKLFF
>TRBV6-5|.|.|TRBJ2-5
TGTGCCAGCAGCTTCAGGGTCCAAGAGACCCAGTACTTC
CASSFRVQETQYF
>TRBV11-2|.|.|TRBJ2-3
TGTGCCAGCAGCTTAGCATTGGCGCCAGGATTAAATACGCAGTATTTT
CASSLALAPGLNTQYF
>TRBV6-5|.|.|TRBJ1-1
TGTGCCAGCAGTTACCGATCCAACAGTATGAACACTGAAGCTTTCTTT
CASSYRSNSMNTEAFF
>TRBV20-1|.|.|TRBJ2-4
TGCAGTGCCCGATCCAAAAACATTCAGTACTTC
CSARSKNIQYF
>TRBV2|TRBD2|.|TRBJ2-1
TGTGCCAGCAGTGGACTAGCGGGATCCTACAATGAGCAGTTCTTC
CASSGLAGSYNEQFF
>TRBV19|.|.|TRBJ2-3
TGTGCCAGTAGCCCGAGCACAGATACGCAGTATTTT
CASSPSTDTQYF
>TRBV19|.|.|TRBJ2-6
TGTGCCAGTAATCGGCAAAACTCTGGGGCCAACGTCCTGACTTTC
CASNRQNSGANVLTF
>TRBV7-8|.|.|TRBJ2-6
TGTGCCAGCAGCTTATTTCAGGGAGCTGCTGGGGCCAACGTCCTGACTTTC
CASSLFQGAAGANVLTF
>TRBV28|.|few|TRBJ1-5
TGTGCCAGCACCCTGGGACCGGGGTGGCCCCAGCATTTT
CASTLGPGWPQHF
>TRBV15|TRBD1|.|TRBJ1-4
TGTGCCACCAGCAGAGATTTGTTAGCAGGGGGCCGAAAACTGTTTTTT
CATSRDLLAGGRKLFF
>TRBV6-4|.|few|TRBJ2-1
TGTGCCAGCAGTGACTCGGGGGTTGGTAATGAGCAGTTCTTC
CASSDSGVGNEQFF
>TRBV15|.|few|TRBJ2-7
TGTGCCACCAGCAGACCCGACACCTCCTACGAGCAGTACTTC
CATSRPDTSYEQYF
>TRBV11-2|.|.|TRBJ2-5
TGTGCCAGCAGCCTAGCCGGGGAGACCCAGTACTTC
CASSLAGETQYF
>TRBV28|.|few|TRBJ2-1
TGTGCCAGCAGCCGCCACAATGAGCAGTTCTTC
CASSRHNEQFF
>TRBV6-6|TRBD2|.|TRBJ2-3
TGTGCCAGCAGGTCGGGCGGGAGGGGGGATACGCAGTATTTT
CASRSGGRGDTQYF
>TRBV19|.|.|TRBJ1-5
TGTGCCAGTAGACAACAGGATAATCAGCCCCAGCATTTT
CASRQQDNQPQHF
>TRBV7-9|.|few|TRBJ2-1
TGTGCCACCACCCCCGGAGGGGCCTACAATGAGCAGTTCTTC
CATTPGGAYNEQFF
>TRBV11-2|.|.|TRBJ2-5
TGTGCCAGCAGCTTAGTCGGTGCAGAGACCCAGTACTTC
CASSLVGAETQYF
>TRBV27|.|few|TRBJ2-3
TGTGCCAGCAGTTTGTTTAGCGGTTTTGGCACAGATACGCAGTATTTT
CASSLFSGFGTDTQYF
>TRBV5-4|.|few|TRBJ2-5
TGTGCCAGCAGCTTGGGCGGAGATCCCGAGACCCAGTACTTC
CASSLGGDPETQYF
>TRBV25-1|.|once|TRBJ2-3
TGTGCCAGCAGTGAGACTAGTGATAGCACAGATACGCAGTATTTT
CASSETSDSTDTQYF
>TRBV18|.|few|TRBJ2-7
TGTGCCAGCTCACCGCGGACTACCTACGAGCAGTACTTC
CASSPRTTYEQYF
>TRBV4-3|.|.|TRBJ2-5
TGCGCCAGCAGCCAAGCTACACACAGGTACCAAGAGACCCAGTACTTC
CASSQATHRYQETQYF
>TRBV7-9|.|few|TRBJ1-3
TGTGCCAGCAGCTTAGTAAAAGGAAACACCATATATTTT
CASSLVKGNTIYF
>TRBV28|.|.|TRBJ1-5
TGTGCCAGCAGTTACGCCTTTGCGGGACTGGGTCTGCCCCAGCATTTT
CASSYAFAGLGLPQHF
>TRBV10-3|.|few|TRBJ1-5
TGTGCCAGCAGTTACTCCGGCAATCAGCCCCAGCATTTT
CASSYSGNQPQHF
>TRBV27|.|.|TRBJ2-4
TGTGCCAGCAGTTTATCTACCAAAAACATTCAGTACTTC
CASSLSTKNIQYF
>TRBV9|TRBD1|.|TRBJ1-2
TGTGCCAGCAGCGTGGCACCGGACAGGTTAGATGGCTACACCTTC
CASSVAPDRLDGYTF
>TRBV7-8|.|.|TRBJ2-5
TGTGCCAGCAGCTTATGGTCGGGTGAGACCCAGTACTTC
CASSLWSGETQYF
>TRBV27|TRBD2|few|TRBJ2-1
TGTGCCAGCAGCCTAGCGGGAGGGCCCCCTTACAATGAGCAGTTCTTC
CASSLAGGPPYNEQFF
>TRBV7-9|.|few|TRBJ2-6
TGTGCCAGCAGCTCCAGGGCTTCTGGGGCCAACGTCCTGACTTTC
CASSSRASGANVLTF
>TRBV7-2|TRBD2|.|TRBJ2-1
TGTGCCAGCAACCCTGCGGGAGGCCCCAATGAGCAGTTCTTC
CASNPAGGPNEQFF
>TRBV7-8|.|.|TRBJ2-3
TGTGCCAGCAGCTTAGAACAGGCGGTGGGTACGCAGTATTTT
CASSLEQAVGTQYF
>TRBV4-3|.|.|TRBJ2-7
TGCGCCAGCAGCCAAGATTTATACGCCTACGAGCAGTACTTC
CASSQDLYAYEQYF
>TRBV6-5|.|.|TRBJ2-3
TGTGCCAGCAGTTACGCCTTAACAGATACGCAGTATTTT
CASSYALTDTQYF
>TRBV5-5|.|few|TRBJ2-5
TGTGCCAGCAGCCCGGAAACAACGGGACACTACCAAGAGACCCAGTACTTC
CASSPETTGHYQETQYF
>TRBV5-1|TRBD1|few|TRBJ2-3
TGCGCCAGCAGCGATGGACAGGTGACAGATACGCAGTATTTT
CASSDGQVTDTQYF
>TRBV7-9|TRBD2|.|TRBJ2-7
TGTGCCAGCAGCCCCCGGACTAGTTCCGAGCAGTACTTC
CASSPRTSSEQYF